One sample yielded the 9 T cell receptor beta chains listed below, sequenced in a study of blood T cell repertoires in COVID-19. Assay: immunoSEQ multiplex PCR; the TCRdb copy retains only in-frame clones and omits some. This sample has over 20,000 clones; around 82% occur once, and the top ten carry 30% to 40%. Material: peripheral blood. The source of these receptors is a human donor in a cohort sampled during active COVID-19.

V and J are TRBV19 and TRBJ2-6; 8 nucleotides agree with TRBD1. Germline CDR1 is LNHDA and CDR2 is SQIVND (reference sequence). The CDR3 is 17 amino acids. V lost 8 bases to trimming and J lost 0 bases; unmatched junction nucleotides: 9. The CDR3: CASQGQAIRSGANVLTF. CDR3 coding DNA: TGTGCCAGTCAGGGACAGGCGATCCGCTCTGGGGCCAACGTCCTGACTTTC. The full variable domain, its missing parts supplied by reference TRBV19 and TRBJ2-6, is DGGITQSPKYLFRKEGQNVTLSCEQNLNHDAMYWYRQDPGQGLRLIYYSQIVNDFQKGDIAEGYSVSREKKESFPLTVTSAQKNPTAFYLCASQGQAIRSGANVLTFGAGSRLTVL.

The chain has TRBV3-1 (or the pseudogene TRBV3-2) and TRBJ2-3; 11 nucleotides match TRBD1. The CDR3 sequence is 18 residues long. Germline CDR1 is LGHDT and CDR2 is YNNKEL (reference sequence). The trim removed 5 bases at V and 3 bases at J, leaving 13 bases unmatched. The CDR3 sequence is CASSSGTGGFVSTDTQYF. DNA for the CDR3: TGTGCCAGCAGCTCCGGGACAGGGGGTTTTGTTAGTACAGATACGCAGTATTTT.

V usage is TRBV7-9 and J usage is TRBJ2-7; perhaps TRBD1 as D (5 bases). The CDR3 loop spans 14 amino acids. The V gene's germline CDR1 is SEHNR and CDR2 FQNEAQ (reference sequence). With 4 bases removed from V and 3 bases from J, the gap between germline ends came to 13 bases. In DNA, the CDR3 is TGTGCCAGCAGCTCTACAGGTACAGGCTACGAGCAGTACTTC. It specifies CASSSTGTGYEQYF.

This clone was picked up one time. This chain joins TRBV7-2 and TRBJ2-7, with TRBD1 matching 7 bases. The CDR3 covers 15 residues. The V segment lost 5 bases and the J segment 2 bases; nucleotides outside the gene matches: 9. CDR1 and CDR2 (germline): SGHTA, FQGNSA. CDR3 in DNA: TGTGCCAGCAGCCAGAGACAGGGTATACCCTACGAGCAGTACTTC. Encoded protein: CASSQRQGIPYEQYF.

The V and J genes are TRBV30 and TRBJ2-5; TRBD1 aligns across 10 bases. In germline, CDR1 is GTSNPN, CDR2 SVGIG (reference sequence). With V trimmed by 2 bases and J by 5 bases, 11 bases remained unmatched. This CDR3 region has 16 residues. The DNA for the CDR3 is TGTGCCTGGAGTTTAACCCGACAGGGGGCCGGGGAGACCCAGTACTTC. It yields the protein CAWSLTRQGAGETQYF.

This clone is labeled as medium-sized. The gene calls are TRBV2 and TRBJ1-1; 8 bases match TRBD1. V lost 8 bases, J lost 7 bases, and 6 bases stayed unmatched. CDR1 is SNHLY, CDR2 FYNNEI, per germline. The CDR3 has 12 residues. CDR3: CASGGQEYEAFF. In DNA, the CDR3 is TGTGCCAGCGGGGGACAGGAATATGAAGCTTTCTTT.

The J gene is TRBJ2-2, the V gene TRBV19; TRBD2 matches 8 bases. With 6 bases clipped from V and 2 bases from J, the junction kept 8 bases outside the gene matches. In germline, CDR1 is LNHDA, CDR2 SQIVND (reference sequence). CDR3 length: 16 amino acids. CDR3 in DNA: TGTGCCAGTAGGCTCCATCGGGGGGGCAACACCGGGGAGCTGTTTTTT. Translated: CASRLHRGGNTGELFF.

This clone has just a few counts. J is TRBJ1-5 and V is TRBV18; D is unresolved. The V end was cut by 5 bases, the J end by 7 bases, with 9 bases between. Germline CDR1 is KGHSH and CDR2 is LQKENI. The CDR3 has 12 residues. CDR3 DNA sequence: TGTGCCAGCTCAAAGGAGAACCAGCCCCAGCATTTT. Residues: CASSKENQPQHF.

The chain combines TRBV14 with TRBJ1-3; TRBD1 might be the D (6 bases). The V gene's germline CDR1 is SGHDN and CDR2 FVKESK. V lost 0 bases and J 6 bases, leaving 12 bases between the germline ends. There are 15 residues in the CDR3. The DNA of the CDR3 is TGTGCCAGCAGCCAAGAATTGGGACACCAAAACACCATATATTTT. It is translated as CASSQELGHQNTIYF. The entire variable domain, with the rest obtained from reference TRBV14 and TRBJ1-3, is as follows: EAGVTQFPSHSVIEKGQTVTLRCDPISGHDNLYWYRRVMGKEIKFLLHFVKESKQDESGMPNNRFLAERTGGTYSTLKVQPAELEDSGVYFCASSQELGHQNTIYFGEGSWLTVV.